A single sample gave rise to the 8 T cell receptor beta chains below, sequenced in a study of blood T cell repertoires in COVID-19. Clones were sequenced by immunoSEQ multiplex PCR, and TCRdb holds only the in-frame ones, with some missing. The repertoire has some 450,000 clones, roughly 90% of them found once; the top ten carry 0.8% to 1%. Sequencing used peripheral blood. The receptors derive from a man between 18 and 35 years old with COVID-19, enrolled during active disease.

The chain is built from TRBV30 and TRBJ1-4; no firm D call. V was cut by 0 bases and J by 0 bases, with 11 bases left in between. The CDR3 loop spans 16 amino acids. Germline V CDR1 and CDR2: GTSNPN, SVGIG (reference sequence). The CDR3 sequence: CAWSVLPGPTNEKLFF. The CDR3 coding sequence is TGTGCCTGGAGTGTACTGCCCGGTCCAACTAATGAAAAACTGTTTTTT.

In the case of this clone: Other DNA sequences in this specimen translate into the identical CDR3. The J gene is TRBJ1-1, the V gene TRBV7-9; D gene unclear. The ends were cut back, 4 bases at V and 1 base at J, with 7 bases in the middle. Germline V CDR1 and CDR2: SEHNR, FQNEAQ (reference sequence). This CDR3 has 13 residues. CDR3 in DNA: TGTGCCAGCAGCTCCGCAGGGAACACTGAAGCTTTCTTT. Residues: CASSSAGNTEAFF.

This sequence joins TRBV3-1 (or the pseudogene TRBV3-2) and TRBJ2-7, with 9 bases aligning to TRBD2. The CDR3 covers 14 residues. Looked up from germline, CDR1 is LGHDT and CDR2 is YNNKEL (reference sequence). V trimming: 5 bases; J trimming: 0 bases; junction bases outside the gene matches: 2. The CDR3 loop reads CASSWREGSYEQYF. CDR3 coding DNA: TGTGCCAGCAGCTGGCGGGAGGGCTCCTACGAGCAGTACTTC.

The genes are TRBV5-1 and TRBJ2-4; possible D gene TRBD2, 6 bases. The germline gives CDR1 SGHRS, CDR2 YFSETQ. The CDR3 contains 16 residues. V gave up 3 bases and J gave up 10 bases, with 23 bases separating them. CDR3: CASSSRKPGTGIIQYF. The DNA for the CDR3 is TGCGCCAGCAGCTCCCGTAAACCCGGGACTGGGATAATTCAGTACTTC.

The CDR3 protein is CASRYQTGALTGELFF. Here the CDR3 DNA reads TGTGCCAGCAGGTACCAAACAGGGGCCCTCACCGGGGAGCTGTTTTTT. The chain recombines TRBV5-4 with TRBJ2-2, with 7 bases aligning to TRBD1. The CDR3 spans 16 residues. Unmatched junction bases numbered 11, after V lost 5 bases and J lost 4 bases. Germline CDR1 is SGHNT and CDR2 is YYREEE (reference sequence).

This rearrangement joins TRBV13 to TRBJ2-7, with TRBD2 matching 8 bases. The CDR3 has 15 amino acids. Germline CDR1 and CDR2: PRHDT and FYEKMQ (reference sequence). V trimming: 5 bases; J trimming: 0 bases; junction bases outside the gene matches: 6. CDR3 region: CASSDSGTHSYEQYF. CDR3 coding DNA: TGTGCCAGCAGCGATAGCGGGACCCACTCCTACGAGCAGTACTTC.

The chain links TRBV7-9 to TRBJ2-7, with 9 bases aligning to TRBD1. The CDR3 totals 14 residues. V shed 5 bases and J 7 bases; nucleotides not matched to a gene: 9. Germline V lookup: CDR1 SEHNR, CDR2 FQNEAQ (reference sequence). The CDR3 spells CASSPGQGQREQYF. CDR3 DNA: TGTGCCAGCAGCCCGGGACAGGGTCAGCGGGAGCAGTACTTC.

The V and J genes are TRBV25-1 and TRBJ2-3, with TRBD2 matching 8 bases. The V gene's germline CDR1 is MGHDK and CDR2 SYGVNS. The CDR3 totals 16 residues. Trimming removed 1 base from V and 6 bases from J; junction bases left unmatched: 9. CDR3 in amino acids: CASSEWVGGDSDTQYF. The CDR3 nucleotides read TGTGCCAGCAGTGAATGGGTCGGGGGGGACTCGGATACGCAGTATTTT.